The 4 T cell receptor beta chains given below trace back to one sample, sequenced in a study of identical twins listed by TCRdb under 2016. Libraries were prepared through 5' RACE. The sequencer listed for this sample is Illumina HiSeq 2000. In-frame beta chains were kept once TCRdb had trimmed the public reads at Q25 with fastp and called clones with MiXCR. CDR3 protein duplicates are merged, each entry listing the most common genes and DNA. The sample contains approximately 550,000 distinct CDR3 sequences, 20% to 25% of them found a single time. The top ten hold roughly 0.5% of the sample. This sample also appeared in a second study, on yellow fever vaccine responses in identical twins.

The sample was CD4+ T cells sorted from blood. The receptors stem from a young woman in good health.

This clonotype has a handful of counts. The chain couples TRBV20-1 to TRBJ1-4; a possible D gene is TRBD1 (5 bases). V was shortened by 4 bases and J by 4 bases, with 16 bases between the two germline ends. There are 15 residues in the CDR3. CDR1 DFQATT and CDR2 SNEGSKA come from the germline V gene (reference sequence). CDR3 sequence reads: CSAMGPGGINEKLFF. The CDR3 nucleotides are TGCAGTGCTATGGGGCCAGGAGGAATTAATGAAAAACTGTTTTTT.

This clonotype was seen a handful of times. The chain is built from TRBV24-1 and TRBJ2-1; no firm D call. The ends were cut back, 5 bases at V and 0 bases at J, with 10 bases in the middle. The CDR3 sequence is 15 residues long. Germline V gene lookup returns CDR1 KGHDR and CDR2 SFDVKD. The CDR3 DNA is TGTGCCACCAGTGGGGGATATCGCTCCTACAATGAGCAGTTCTTC. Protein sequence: CATSGGYRSYNEQFF.

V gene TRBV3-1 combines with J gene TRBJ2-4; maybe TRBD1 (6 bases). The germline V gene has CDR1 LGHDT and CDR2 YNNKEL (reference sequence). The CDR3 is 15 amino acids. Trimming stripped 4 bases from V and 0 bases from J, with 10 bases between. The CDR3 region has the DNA TGTGCCAGCAGCCCGGACAGCGTAGCCAAAAACATTCAGTACTTC. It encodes CASSPDSVAKNIQYF. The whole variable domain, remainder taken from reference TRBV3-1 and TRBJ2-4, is DTAVSQTPKYLVTQMGNDKSIKCEQNLGHDTMYWYKQDSKKFLKIMFSYNNKELIINETVPNRFSPKSPDKAHLNLHINSLELGDSAVYFCASSPDSVAKNIQYFGAGTRLSVL.

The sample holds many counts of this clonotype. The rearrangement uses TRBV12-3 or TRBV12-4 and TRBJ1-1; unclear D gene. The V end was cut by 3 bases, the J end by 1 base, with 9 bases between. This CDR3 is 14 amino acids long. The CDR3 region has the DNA TGTGCCAGCAGTTTTTTAGAAGGGAACACTGAAGCTTTCTTT. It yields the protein CASSFLEGNTEAFF.